This entry is about one T cell receptor beta chain. A much larger clone sits a single nucleotide away, making a read error possible. The data were obtained in a study of T cells in Graves' hyperthyroidism and ophthalmopathy. Those patients with uncontrolled infection, other autoimmune disease, pregnancy or lactation were excluded. RNA transcripts yielded amplified TCR beta CDR3 regions. The TCR CDR3 first-round RT-PCR relied on the HTBI primer set. TCRdb re-analysed the multiplex PCR reads in MiXCR, keeping a single row per CDR3 protein. The table lists around 240,000 distinct CDR3 sequences, about 16% of them singletons. Germline lookup yields CDR1 SGDLS and CDR2 YYNGEE. Trimming took off 0 bases at V and 10 bases at J, with 11 bases between the two ends. The CDR3 length is 13 residues.

Sequencing used blood. The receptor comes from a woman between 18 and 29 years old with Graves' ophthalmopathy. J is TRBJ2-1 and V is TRBV9; possible D gene TRBD2, 6 bases. The CDR3 sequence is CASSVEGAGEQFF. The CDR3, as DNA: TGTGCCAGCAGCGTAGAGGGAGCGGGCGAGCAGTTCTTC.